A single sample gave rise to the 26 T cell receptor beta chains below, sequenced in a study of CD8 T cells in ankylosing spondylitis. One entry per CDR3 protein results from TCRdb running MiXCR on the 5' RACE reads. The table records roughly 230,000 distinct CDR3 sequences, 18% of them present only once. Input material: blood, either unsorted or a sorted T cell fraction (not recorded which). The receptors were sampled from a male donor with ankylosing spondylitis or in good health (not recorded which).

This clonotype came up many times. The V gene is TRBV4-2, the J gene TRBJ1-2; D is undetermined. The CDR3 sequence is 18 residues long. The ends were cut back, 0 bases at V and 2 bases at J, with 19 bases in the middle. Germline CDR1 and CDR2: LGHNA and YNFKEQ. In DNA, the CDR3 is TGTGCCAGCAGCCAAGATCTACCCCCTTACAGTGAGAACTATGGCTACACCTTC. Amino acid sequence: CASSQDLPPYSENYGYTF.

V is TRBV29-1 and J is TRBJ2-7; TRBD2 agrees at 9 bases. Unmatched junction bases numbered 14, after V lost 2 bases and J lost 6 bases. This CDR3 has 16 amino acids. Germline loops: CDR1 SQVTM, CDR2 ANQGSEA. CDR3 residues: CSVELSGSGYIGEQYF. The DNA for the CDR3 is TGCAGCGTTGAACTTAGCGGGAGCGGGTATATCGGCGAGCAGTACTTC.

This clonotype has a handful of counts. The chain joins TRBV27 to TRBJ2-1; 11 positions match TRBD2. Germline V gene data show CDR1 as MNHEY and CDR2 as SMNVEV (reference sequence). J was trimmed by 2 bases and V by 7 bases; bases with no gene match: 7. There are 16 residues in the CDR3. DNA for the CDR3: TGTGCCAGCACCGCGGGACTAGCGGAGGCCTACAATGAGCAGTTCTTC. It codes for CASTAGLAEAYNEQFF.

The chain carries TRBV9 and TRBJ1-1, with 8 nucleotides matching TRBD1. Germline-derived CDR1 and CDR2 are SGDLS and YYNGEE. Losses at the gene ends were 6 bases for V and 5 bases for J; bases not matched to a gene: 9. The CDR3 loop spans 14 amino acids. The CDR3 reads CASTLTGVYTEAFF. Here the CDR3 DNA reads TGTGCCAGCACCCTGACAGGGGTTTATACTGAAGCTTTCTTT.

The gene calls are TRBV6-1 and TRBJ2-4; D uncertain. Trimming removed 6 bases at V and 1 base at J, with 13 bases between. CDR1 and CDR2 (germline): MNHNS, SASEGT. The CDR3 spans 15 residues. The CDR3 is CASRVAPGAKNIQYF. The CDR3 coding sequence is TGTGCCAGCAGAGTAGCCCCCGGGGCCAAAAACATTCAGTACTTC.

J is TRBJ1-1 and V is TRBV27, with D hard to call. The CDR3 is 13 residues long. Germline V lookup: CDR1 MNHEY, CDR2 SMNVEV (reference sequence). With 6 bases removed from V and 4 bases from J, the gap between germline ends came to 12 bases. CDR3 sequence (DNA): TGTGCCAGCAGAGACAATTTAAGCACTGAAGCTTTCTTT. Its translation: CASRDNLSTEAFF.

This clonotype was seen a handful of times. J is TRBJ2-7 and V is TRBV12-3 or TRBV12-4; 10 bases agree with TRBD1. V lost 3 bases to trimming and J lost 3 bases; unmatched junction nucleotides: 8. This CDR3 region has 16 residues. The CDR3 here is CASSLIPGTGDYEQYF. For the CDR3, the DNA is TGTGCCAGCAGTTTGATTCCCGGGACAGGGGACTACGAGCAGTACTTC.

This clonotype was detected many times. The rearrangement links TRBV6-5 to TRBJ2-1, with unresolved D. This CDR3 spans 13 amino acids. V lost 0 bases and J 5 bases, leaving 5 bases between the germline ends. CDR1 and CDR2 from the germline V gene are MNHEY and SVGAGI. In DNA, the CDR3 is TGTGCCAGCAGTTACTCCCAGGACAATGAGCAGTTCTTC. It yields the protein CASSYSQDNEQFF.

This clonotype turned up a few times. The CDR3 DNA reads as TGCAGTGCTTCCCATAGCGGGAGGACCTCCTACGAGCAGTACTTC. Translation gives CSASHSGRTSYEQYF. The chain joins TRBV20-1 to TRBJ2-7; the match to TRBD2 covers 10 bases. CDR1 and CDR2 (germline): DFQATT, SNEGSKA (reference sequence). The CDR3 is made up of 15 amino acids. V trimming: 5 bases; J trimming: 0 bases; junction bases outside the gene matches: 7.

The chain links TRBV29-1 to TRBJ2-7; 8 nucleotides agree with TRBD1. CDR1 SQVTM and CDR2 ANQGSEA come from the germline V gene. Trimming took 0 bases from V and 5 from J; bases not matched to a gene: 6. This CDR3 comprises 14 residues. CDR3 DNA sequence: TGCAGCGTTGAAGAGGGGACAGGACTCCACGAGCAGTACTTC. Translation gives CSVEEGTGLHEQYF.

The rearrangement links TRBV3-1 to TRBJ2-1, with D unresolved. The V gene lost 0 bases and the J gene lost 2 bases, with 8 bases spanning the gap. Germline loops: CDR1 LGHDT, CDR2 YNNKEL (reference sequence). The CDR3 consists of 15 residues. CDR3 DNA sequence: TGTGCCAGCAGCCAAGACACTTCACCCTACAATGAGCAGTTCTTC. It encodes CASSQDTSPYNEQFF.

This clonotype was found many times. V is TRBV4-3 and J is TRBJ2-7; 8 bases line up with TRBD2. CDR3 size: 14 residues. Germline lookup yields CDR1 LGHNA and CDR2 YSLEER. Unmatched junction bases numbered 4, after V lost 3 bases and J lost 3 bases. DNA for the CDR3: TGCGCCAGCAGCCAGGGTCTAGCGGGCTACGAGCAGTACTTC. As protein: CASSQGLAGYEQYF.

The rearrangement links TRBV20-1 to TRBJ2-1; D is ambiguous. Germline CDR1 and CDR2: DFQATT and SNEGSKA (reference sequence). The CDR3 has 13 residues. The germline V and J ends were trimmed by 0 bases and 9 bases, with 12 bases remaining between them. Here the CDR3 reads CSARDNPVSEQFF. The DNA for the CDR3 is TGCAGTGCTAGAGATAACCCAGTGAGTGAGCAGTTCTTC.

V usage is TRBV29-1 and J usage is TRBJ2-1; unclear D gene. V lost 6 bases and J 1 base, leaving 13 bases between the germline ends. The germline gives CDR1 SQVTM, CDR2 ANQGSEA. The CDR3 is made up of 14 amino acids. The CDR3 bases are TGCAGCGTCGAACGCGGACCTTCCTACAATGAGCAGTTCTTC. Amino acids: CSVERGPSYNEQFF.

This clonotype turned up a few times. This rearrangement joins TRBV4-3 to TRBJ2-2; 8 bases align to TRBD2. The V gene end was trimmed by 3 bases and the J gene end by 3 bases; junction bases not matched to a gene: 6. The CDR3 totals 16 residues. CDR1 is LGHNA and CDR2 is YSLEER in the germline V gene. Here the CDR3 reads CASSHIDGRDTGELFF. The CDR3 nucleotides read TGCGCCAGCAGCCATATCGACGGGAGGGACACCGGGGAGCTGTTTTTT.

In its sample, this clonotype was seen many times. The CDR3 is CASTSAYGTGNTIYF. The CDR3, as DNA: TGTGCCAGCACCTCCGCTTATGGAACTGGAAACACCATATATTTT. The chain is built from TRBV27 and TRBJ1-3; D gene unclear. Deletions cut 7 bases from V and 2 bases from J, with 15 bases between. The CDR3 spans 15 residues. Germline CDR1 and CDR2: MNHEY and SMNVEV (reference sequence).

This clonotype was detected only a few times. The V and J genes are TRBV12-3 or TRBV12-4 and TRBJ1-3; 8 bases match TRBD1. The ends lost 6 bases at V and 4 bases at J; junction bases unmatched: 5. This CDR3 spans 14 amino acids. CDR3 protein: CASRETGEGNTIYF. CDR3 bases: TGTGCCAGCAGAGAGACAGGGGAAGGAAACACCATATATTTT.

This clonotype was detected a few times. The V and J genes are TRBV6-5 and TRBJ2-1; 8 bases match TRBD2. The ends lost 0 bases at V and 1 base at J; junction bases unmatched: 2. Germline loops: CDR1 MNHEY, CDR2 SVGAGI. CDR3 length: 16 residues. In DNA, the CDR3 is TGTGCCAGCAGTTACTCTAGCGGGATATCCTACAATGAGCAGTTCTTC. Residues: CASSYSSGISYNEQFF.

This clonotype was seen many times. The chain is built from TRBV7-8 and TRBJ2-1; TRBD2 matches 14 bases. J was trimmed by 0 bases and V by 1 base; bases with no gene match: 8. The CDR3 is 20 amino acids. In germline, CDR1 is SGHVS, CDR2 FQNEAQ. The CDR3 DNA reads as TGTGCCAGCAGCTTAGTTCTGGGGGGGACTAGCGGGAGCTCCTACAATGAGCAGTTCTTC. This sequence encodes CASSLVLGGTSGSSYNEQFF. Full variable domain (rest looked up from reference TRBV7-8 and TRBJ2-1): GAGVSQSPRYKVAKRGQDVALRCDPISGHVSLFWYQQALGQGPEFLTYFQNEAQLDKSGLPSDRFFAERPEGSVSTLKIQRTQQEDSAVYLCASSLVLGGTSGSSYNEQFFGPGTRLTVL.

The V call is TRBV12-3 or TRBV12-4, the J call TRBJ2-7, with D perhaps assigned TRBD1 or TRBD2 (5 bases each). This CDR3 has 14 amino acids. V lost 3 bases and J 1 base, leaving 10 bases between the germline ends. This CDR3 reads CASSFGDLSYEQYF. DNA of the CDR3: TGTGCCAGCAGTTTTGGGGACCTTTCCTACGAGCAGTACTTC.

This chain joins TRBV12-3 or TRBV12-4 and TRBJ2-7; D gene uncertain. V was cut by 6 bases and J by 5 bases, with 17 bases left in between. The CDR3 is 14 residues long. CDR3 DNA sequence: TGTGCCAGCAGCCGAACAGCCCTCTCTAACGAGCAGTACTTC. Translated, it gives CASSRTALSNEQYF.

This clonotype was seen at least ten times. J is TRBJ2-5 and V is TRBV9; D unresolved. V was shortened by 0 bases and J by 5 bases, with 5 bases between the two germline ends. From germline, CDR1 is SGDLS and CDR2 YYNGEE. The CDR3 has 12 residues. The CDR3 DNA sequence: TGTGCCAGCAGCGTAGAAGGGGAGACCCAGTACTTC. This codes for CASSVEGETQYF.

The chain employs TRBV11-1 and TRBJ2-3; 7 nucleotides agree with TRBD1. CDR3 length equals 16 residues. V gave up 1 base and J gave up 2 bases; unmatched junction bases: 6. The germline CDR1 and CDR2 sequences are SGHAT and FQDESV (reference sequence). CDR3 protein: CASSLDEDRYTDTQYF. The CDR3 DNA follows: TGTGCCAGCAGCTTAGATGAGGACAGGTACACAGATACGCAGTATTTT.

A few counts support this clonotype. This chain links TRBV5-6 with TRBJ2-1; either TRBD1 or TRBD2 may supply D (5 bases each). The CDR3 has 16 amino acids. The V end lost 2 bases, the J end lost 3 bases, and 15 bases lay between the germline ends. The germline V gene has CDR1 SGHDT and CDR2 YYEEEE. The CDR3: CASSFLVGVDYNEQFF. For the CDR3, the DNA is TGTGCCAGCAGCTTCTTAGTGGGGGTCGACTACAATGAGCAGTTCTTC.

V is TRBV27 and J is TRBJ1-2; TRBD1 might be the D (6 bases). This CDR3 region has 13 residues. Germline assignment: CDR1 MNHEY and CDR2 SMNVEV (reference sequence). V dropped 4 bases and J dropped 4 bases, with 10 bases sitting between them. The CDR3 DNA sequence: TGTGCCAGCAGTTCGAGACAGGCCTATGGCTACACCTTC. The encoded protein is CASSSRQAYGYTF.

This clonotype was detected a few times. J is TRBJ2-1 and V is TRBV5-1, with TRBD1 identical over 7 bases. Germline CDR1 is SGHRS and CDR2 is YFSETQ. V was clipped by 2 bases and J by 8 bases; unmatched bases: 16. CDR3 length: 17 residues. CDR3 sequence (DNA): TGCGCCAGCAGCTTATTTCTGGGACAGCAACCTGAAGATGAGCAGTTCTTC. Translated: CASSLFLGQQPEDEQFF.